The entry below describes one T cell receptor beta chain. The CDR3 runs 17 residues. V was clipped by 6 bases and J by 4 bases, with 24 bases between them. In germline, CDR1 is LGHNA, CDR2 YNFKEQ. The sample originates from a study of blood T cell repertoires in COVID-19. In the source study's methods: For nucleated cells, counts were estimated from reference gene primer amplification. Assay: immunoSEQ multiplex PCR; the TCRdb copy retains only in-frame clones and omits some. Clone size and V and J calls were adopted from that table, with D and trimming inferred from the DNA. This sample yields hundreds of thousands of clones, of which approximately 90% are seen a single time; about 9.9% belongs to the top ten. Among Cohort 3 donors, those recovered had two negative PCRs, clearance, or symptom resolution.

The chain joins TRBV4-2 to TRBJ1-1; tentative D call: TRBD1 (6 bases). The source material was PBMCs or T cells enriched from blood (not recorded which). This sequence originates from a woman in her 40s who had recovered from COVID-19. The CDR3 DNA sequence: TGTGCCAGCAGGGCCAAAGTTCTGAACAGGGAGGGCACTGAAGCTTTCTTT. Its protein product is CASRAKVLNREGTEAFF.